These 20 T cell receptor beta chains originate from one sample sequenced in a study of blood T cell repertoires in COVID-19. TCRdb's copy holds only in-frame clones and misses some; the assay was immunoSEQ multiplex PCR. The sample includes 450,000 or so clones, over 85% of them seen just once. The sequencing sample was made of peripheral blood. The receptors come from a man aged 18 to 29 with COVID-19, enrolled during active disease.

The CDR3 sequence: CASRLAEPQETQYF. The CDR3 DNA sequence: TGTGCCAGCAGACTAGCGGAACCCCAAGAGACCCAGTACTTC. The V gene is TRBV2, the J gene TRBJ2-5, with TRBD2 identical over 8 bases. Germline V gives CDR1 SNHLY, CDR2 FYNNEI. The CDR3 runs to 14 residues. With V trimmed by 6 bases and J by 1 base, 4 bases remained unmatched.

The rearrangement links TRBV29-1 to TRBJ2-5, with D tentatively TRBD2 (6 bases). There are 12 residues in the CDR3. CDR1 is SQVTM and CDR2 is ANQGSEA in the germline V gene. V lost 6 bases to trimming and J lost 1 base, with 9 bases between them. The DNA of the CDR3 is TGCAGCGTCACCGGGAGCCAAGAGACCCAGTACTTC. It encodes CSVTGSQETQYF.

The CDR3 nucleotides read TGTGCCACCAGTCCCCAGGGGGCAGATACGCAGTATTTT. Translated: CATSPQGADTQYF. The chain couples TRBV24-1 to TRBJ2-3; 7 bases fit TRBD1. CDR1 and CDR2 (germline): KGHDR, SFDVKD. The CDR3 runs 13 residues. Unmatched junction bases numbered 3, after V lost 6 bases and J lost 4 bases.

This sequence joins TRBV27 and TRBJ1-2, with 8 bases fitting TRBD1. This CDR3 region has 16 residues. Germline CDR1 reads MNHEY; CDR2 reads SMNVEV (reference sequence). Trimming at V came to 2 bases and at J to 2 bases, leaving 7 bases not matched to a gene. CDR3 residues: CASSLQGAQGNYGYTF. The CDR3 DNA follows: TGTGCCAGCAGTTTACAGGGGGCACAGGGGAACTATGGCTACACCTTC.

This chain links TRBV27 with TRBJ1-2; TRBD1 agrees at 7 bases. This CDR3 has 14 residues. V lost 6 bases to trimming and J lost 2 bases; unmatched junction nucleotides: 6. CDR1 and CDR2 from the germline V gene are MNHEY and SMNVEV (reference sequence). The CDR3, as DNA: TGTGCCAGCAGACGACAGGGCGCAAACTATGGCTACACCTTC. This encodes CASRRQGANYGYTF.

The gene calls are TRBV9 and TRBJ2-5; maybe TRBD1 (5 bases). V lost 3 bases to trimming and J lost 7 bases, with 16 bases between them. From germline, CDR1 is SGDLS and CDR2 YYNGEE. The length of the CDR3 is 14 residues. The CDR3 loop is CASSESGSERTQYF. CDR3 coding DNA: TGTGCCAGCAGCGAATCAGGGTCCGAGAGGACCCAGTACTTC.

The J gene is TRBJ2-1, the V gene TRBV12-1; TRBD1, as called in the table, went unchecked against the DNA. TRBV12-1 is reported as a pseudogene. The CDR3 sequence is 14 residues long. CDR3 region: CASSFWSQGDEQFF. As DNA, the CDR3 is TGTGCCAGCAGCTTTTGGAGCCAAGGGGATGAGCAGTTCTTC.

This rearrangement joins TRBV10-1 to TRBJ1-4, with 8 positions matching TRBD1. The length of the CDR3 is 14 residues. Germline V gives CDR1 WNHNN, CDR2 SYGVQD (reference sequence). V was pared by 6 bases and J by 8 bases, with 8 bases of the junction left unmatched. The CDR3 is CASSLDRVDEKLFF. CDR3 DNA sequence: TGCGCCAGCAGCTTGGACAGGGTGGACGAAAAACTGTTTTTT.

The CDR3 DNA reads TGTGCCAGCAGCTTGGCCCGAGGTGGACAGAGCTCCTACGAGCAGTACTTC. Translating gives CASSLARGGQSSYEQYF. The chain uses TRBV5-4 and TRBJ2-7; a possible D gene is TRBD1 (6 bases). V was cut by 0 bases and J by 0 bases, with 16 bases left in between. The CDR3 length is 17 residues. The germline V gene encodes CDR1 SGHNT and CDR2 YYREEE (reference sequence). The full variable domain, with the rest looked up from reference TRBV5-4 and TRBJ2-7, is ETGVTQSPTHLIKTRGQQVTLRCSSQSGHNTVSWYQQALGQGPQFIFQYYREEENGRGNFPPRFSGLQFPNYSSELNVNALELDDSALYLCASSLARGGQSSYEQYFGPGTRLTVT.

This clone appeared once. The chain uses TRBV11-2 and TRBJ2-1; TRBD2 matches 8 bases. V dropped 5 bases and J dropped 2; count of bases not matched to a gene: 5. The CDR3 runs 15 residues. Germline V lookup: CDR1 SGHAT, CDR2 FQNNGV. The CDR3 loop is CASSNSGSPYNEQFF. CDR3 coding DNA: TGTGCCAGCAGCAACAGCGGGAGTCCCTACAATGAGCAGTTCTTC.

The rearrangement joins TRBV15 to TRBJ2-1; 15 nucleotides line up with TRBD2. This CDR3 contains 15 residues. Trimming cost V 5 bases and J 9 bases; bases outside gene matches: 5. In germline, CDR1 is LNHNV, CDR2 YYDKDF (reference sequence). The CDR3 bases are TGTGCCACCAGCTGGACTAGCGGGGGGGCCGGTGAGCAGTTCTTC. Translating it yields CATSWTSGGAGEQFF.

Note on this clone: An end of the junction differs from the germline gene, which may be a read error. The chain couples TRBV5-6 to TRBJ1-2; 7 bases align to TRBD1. CDR3 length: 13 amino acids. CDR1 and CDR2 from the germline V gene are SGHDT and YYEEEE. CDR3 coding DNA: TGTGCCAGCAGTTTGGACAGGAACTATGGCTACACCTTC. The encoded protein is CASSLDRNYGYTF.

V is TRBV5-5 and J is TRBJ2-7, with 12 positions matching TRBD1. V was pared by 3 bases and J by 6 bases, with 1 base of the junction left unmatched. The CDR3 has 13 amino acids. Germline assignment: CDR1 SGHKS and CDR2 YYEKEE (reference sequence). CDR3 nucleotides: TGTGCCAGCAGCTGGGACAGGGGGCGCGAGCAGTACTTC. It yields the protein CASSWDRGREQYF.

CDR3 region: CASSQESAGGGSPLHF. The CDR3 DNA is TGTGCCAGCAGCCAAGAATCTGCAGGGGGTGGTTCACCCCTCCACTTT. The chain joins TRBV3-1 (or the pseudogene TRBV3-2) to TRBJ1-6; 7 nucleotides match TRBD1. V gave up 0 bases and J gave up 9 bases; unmatched junction bases: 8. The CDR3 spans 16 residues. Per the germline V gene, CDR1 is LGHDT and CDR2 is YNNKEL (reference sequence).

The V call is TRBV24-1, the J call TRBJ1-1, with TRBD1 as a possible D gene (5 bases). This CDR3 region has 19 residues. V lost 7 bases and J 3 bases, leaving 29 bases between the germline ends. Germline V gene lookup returns CDR1 KGHDR and CDR2 SFDVKD. CDR3 sequence (DNA): TGTGCCACCAGCGACAAAACCCGGGACTCAGCCTGGGGCCACACTGAAGCTTTCTTT. Translated: CATSDKTRDSAWGHTEAFF.

The chain links TRBV6-5 to TRBJ1-2, with TRBD1 as a possible D gene (6 bases). This CDR3 has 14 amino acids. V was shortened by 6 bases and J by 2 bases, with 13 bases between the two germline ends. CDR1 is MNHEY and CDR2 is SVGAGI in the germline V gene. In DNA, the CDR3 is TGTGCCAGCAGCTTAGGGGGTGCGAACTATGGCTACACCTTC. Its protein product is CASSLGGANYGYTF.

The genes are TRBV24-1 and TRBJ2-2, with 12 bases fitting TRBD2. Germline lookup yields CDR1 KGHDR and CDR2 SFDVKD. There are 15 residues in the CDR3. The junction had 4 bases not matched to a gene; V was cut back by 8 bases and J by 4 bases. Here the CDR3 DNA reads TGTGCCACCAAAAGGACTAGCGGGGCCACCGGGGAGCTGTTTTTT. Protein: CATKRTSGATGELFF.

This clone was detected once. The CDR3 region has the DNA TGTGCCAGCAGACGGAGAGCGGGTGATTCACCCCTCCACTTT. This translates into CASRRRAGDSPLHF. The chain couples TRBV27 to TRBJ1-6; D is ambiguous. Germline CDR1 is MNHEY and CDR2 is SMNVEV (reference sequence). Trimming removed 6 bases from V and 8 bases from J, with 14 bases in between. The CDR3 loop spans 14 amino acids.

The chain joins TRBV6-1 to TRBJ1-1; D is perhaps TRBD1 (6 bases). The V end lost 6 bases, the J end lost 7 bases, and 15 bases lay between the germline ends. The CDR3 consists of 13 residues. The germline V gene has CDR1 MNHNS and CDR2 SASEGT. DNA of the CDR3: TGTGCCAGCAGGAACAGGGAACGGGTTGAAGCTTTCTTT. It yields the protein CASRNRERVEAFF.

This rearrangement joins TRBV2 to TRBJ2-3; 7 positions agree with TRBD2. The germline gives CDR1 SNHLY, CDR2 FYNNEI. V shed 1 base, J shed 2 bases, and the junction held 3 bases outside the gene matches. The CDR3 extends over 15 amino acids. CDR3 residues: CASSEERDYTDTQYF. The DNA of the CDR3 is TGTGCCAGCAGTGAAGAGCGGGACTACACAGATACGCAGTATTTT.